This TCR beta chain stems from a study of cytomegalovirus exposure and HLA in healthy donors. PCR primers comprised 60 Vbeta and 13 Jbeta primers. In the study's own analysis: An analysis that came later counted 80 million or so unique TCR beta chains, roughly 11 million shared. Profiling relied on immunoSEQ multiplex PCR, and the TCRdb table lists in-frame clones only, not all of them. The V and J calls and clone size come from that table; D and trimming were worked out from the DNA. The table shows some 110,000 clones, with around 80% occurring only once. Input material: PBMCs. This clonotype was obtained from a woman aged 50 to 60 in good health and CMV-seropositive.

The CDR3 DNA reads TGTGCCAGCAGCTTGGGGGACAGACACACAGATACGCAGTATTTT. Translated, it gives CASSLGDRHTDTQYF. This sequence joins TRBV5-4 and TRBJ2-3, with 7 bases matching TRBD1. Germline CDR1 reads SGHNT; CDR2 reads YYREEE (reference sequence). The CDR3 sequence is 15 residues long. The V gene end was trimmed by 0 bases and the J gene end by 2 bases; junction bases not matched to a gene: 3.